The next 12 T cell receptor beta chains were all read from a single sample in a study of identical twins (dated by TCRdb to 2016 to 2017). Library construction relied on 5' RACE. Sequencing instrument: Illumina HiSeq 2000. TCRdb reanalyzed the raw reads on its own, using fastp at Q25 for trimming and MiXCR for clone calling, and kept in-frame beta chains. When rows share a CDR3 protein, they turn into one entry using the most common DNA and genes. The sample table records 1.5 million to 2 million distinct CDR3 sequences; about 30% of these occur just once. Roughly 0.3% of the sample goes to the ten largest clones. The specimen sequenced was cord blood. These receptors all come from a newborn girl in good health.

This clonotype was seen a few times. The V call is TRBV7-6, the J call TRBJ2-4; 9 nucleotides agree with TRBD1. Germline V gene lookup returns CDR1 SGHVS and CDR2 FNYEAQ. CDR3 size: 16 residues. Losses at the gene ends were 5 bases for V and 2 bases for J; bases not matched to a gene: 7. CDR3 residues: CASSAGTGKTKNIQYF. CDR3 bases: TGTGCCAGCAGCGCAGGGACAGGGAAGACCAAAAACATTCAGTACTTC. Drawing the rest from reference TRBV7-6 and TRBJ2-4, the complete variable domain is GAGVSQSPRYKVTKRGQDVALRCDPISGHVSLYWYRQALGQGPEFLTYFNYEAQQDKSGLPNDRFSAERPEGSISTLTIQRTEQRDSAMYRCASSAGTGKTKNIQYFGAGTRLSVL.

The V and J genes are TRBV6-6 and TRBJ1-2; D ambiguous. V was pared by 5 bases and J by 4 bases, with 14 bases between. The CDR3 is 14 residues long. The V gene's germline CDR1 is MNHNY and CDR2 SVGAGI (reference sequence). The CDR3 loop is CASSGGSVIYGYTF. In DNA, the CDR3 is TGTGCCAGCAGTGGTGGCAGCGTGATCTATGGCTACACCTTC.

V and J are TRBV12-3 or TRBV12-4 and TRBJ1-2; D unclear. The CDR3 runs to 13 residues. The V end was cut by 3 bases, the J end by 4 bases, with 9 bases between. CDR3: CASSFVVSYGYTF. The CDR3 bases are TGTGCCAGCAGTTTCGTAGTTAGCTATGGCTACACCTTC.

This clonotype was detected only a few times. The chain couples TRBV5-6 to TRBJ2-1, with 13 bases that match TRBD2. The CDR3 contains 15 residues. Germline V gene sequence: CDR1 SGHDT, CDR2 YYEEEE. The V and J ends lost 0 bases and 13 bases, in that order; junction bases with no gene match: 7. CDR3 residues: CASSLGGLAGEGQFF. The CDR3 bases are TGTGCCAGCAGCTTGGGAGGACTAGCGGGAGAAGGACAGTTCTTC.

The chain couples TRBV6-2 or TRBV6-3 to TRBJ2-1; 11 bases are shared with TRBD2. After removal of 2 bases from V and 8 bases from J, the junction contained 8 bases not matched to a gene. There are 16 residues in the CDR3. Germline CDR1 and CDR2: MNHEY and SVGEGT. CDR3 nucleotide sequence: TGTGCCAGCAGTTACCGGCTAGCGGGGGGATTTGATGAGCAGTTCTTC. Encoded protein: CASSYRLAGGFDEQFF.

The rearrangement uses TRBV3-1 and TRBJ2-3; the D gene is possibly TRBD2 (5 bases). Per the germline V gene, CDR1 is LGHDT and CDR2 is YNNKEL (reference sequence). V was pared by 0 bases and J by 3 bases, with 13 bases between. The CDR3 runs to 16 residues. The chain's CDR3 is CASSQERLALTDTQYF. The DNA for the CDR3 is TGTGCCAGCAGCCAAGAACGGCTAGCCCTGACAGATACGCAGTATTTT.

This clonotype was observed a handful of times. J is TRBJ2-1 and V is TRBV20-1, with TRBD2 matching 8 bases. The V segment lost 5 bases and the J segment 6 bases; nucleotides outside the gene matches: 6. The CDR3 consists of 13 residues. Germline CDR1 DFQATT, CDR2 SNEGSKA (reference sequence). The CDR3 here is CSAPLAVTNEQFF. The CDR3 DNA sequence: TGCAGTGCTCCACTAGCGGTAACCAATGAGCAGTTCTTC.

The rearrangement uses TRBV6-1 and TRBJ2-5, with TRBD2 as a possible D gene (5 bases). There are 13 residues in the CDR3. V was trimmed by 5 bases and J by 5 bases, leaving 12 bases between them. Looked up from germline, CDR1 is MNHNS and CDR2 is SASEGT. The CDR3 sequence is CASSTGLGETQYF. The CDR3 bases are TGTGCCAGCAGTACCGGACTGGGGGAGACCCAGTACTTC.

The chain recombines TRBV20-1 with TRBJ2-1, with 13 bases lining up with TRBD2. The end of the DNA aligns better with TRBJ2-7, so the J call may be wrong. The CDR3 is made up of 16 amino acids. Germline V CDR1 and CDR2: DFQATT, SNEGSKA (reference sequence). The DNA for the CDR3 is TGCAGTGCTACCCGACTAGCGGGGGGCGCCCACAATGAGCAGTACTTC. This sequence encodes CSATRLAGGAHNEQYF.

The rearrangement uses TRBV7-9 and TRBJ2-7; 7 positions match TRBD2. The CDR3 sequence is 15 residues long. Germline loops: CDR1 SEHNR, CDR2 FQNEAQ (reference sequence). The trim removed 4 bases at V and 0 bases at J, leaving 6 bases unmatched. CDR3 in DNA: TGTGCCAGCAGCTGGGGAGCGGGGAGCTCCTACGAGCAGTACTTC. It is translated as CASSWGAGSSYEQYF.

This clonotype was seen a handful of times. The chain recombines TRBV20-1 with TRBJ1-5, with 9 bases aligning to TRBD1. V lost 3 bases to trimming and J lost 5 bases; unmatched junction nucleotides: 8. The V gene's germline CDR1 is DFQATT and CDR2 SNEGSKA (reference sequence). This CDR3 is 15 amino acids long. This CDR3 reads CSARRTGVLDQPQHF. CDR3 DNA sequence: TGCAGTGCTAGGAGGACAGGGGTGTTGGATCAGCCCCAGCATTTT.

This clonotype came up a few times. The chain recombines TRBV30 with TRBJ1-2; D is unclear. The germline V gene encodes CDR1 GTSNPN and CDR2 SVGIG (reference sequence). The CDR3 totals 11 residues. Trimming shortened V by 3 bases and J by 1 base, and 3 bases separated the two germline ends. The CDR3 loop reads CAWRHNYGYTF. The CDR3 DNA follows: TGTGCCTGGAGACATAACTATGGCTACACCTTC.